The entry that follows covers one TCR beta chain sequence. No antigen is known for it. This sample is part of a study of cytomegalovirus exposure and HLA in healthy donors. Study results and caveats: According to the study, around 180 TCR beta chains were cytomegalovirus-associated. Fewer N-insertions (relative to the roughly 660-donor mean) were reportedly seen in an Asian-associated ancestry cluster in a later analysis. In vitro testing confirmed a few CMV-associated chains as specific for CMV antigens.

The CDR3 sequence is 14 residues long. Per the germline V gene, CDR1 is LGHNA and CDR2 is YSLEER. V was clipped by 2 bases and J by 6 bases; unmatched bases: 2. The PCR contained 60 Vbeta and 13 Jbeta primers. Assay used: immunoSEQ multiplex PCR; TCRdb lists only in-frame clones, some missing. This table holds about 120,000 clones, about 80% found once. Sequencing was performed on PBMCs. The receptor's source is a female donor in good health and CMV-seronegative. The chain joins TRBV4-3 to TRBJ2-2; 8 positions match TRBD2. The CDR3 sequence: CASSQKRGPGELFF. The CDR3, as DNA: TGCGCCAGCAGCCAAAAGCGGGGGCCCGGGGAGCTGTTTTTT.